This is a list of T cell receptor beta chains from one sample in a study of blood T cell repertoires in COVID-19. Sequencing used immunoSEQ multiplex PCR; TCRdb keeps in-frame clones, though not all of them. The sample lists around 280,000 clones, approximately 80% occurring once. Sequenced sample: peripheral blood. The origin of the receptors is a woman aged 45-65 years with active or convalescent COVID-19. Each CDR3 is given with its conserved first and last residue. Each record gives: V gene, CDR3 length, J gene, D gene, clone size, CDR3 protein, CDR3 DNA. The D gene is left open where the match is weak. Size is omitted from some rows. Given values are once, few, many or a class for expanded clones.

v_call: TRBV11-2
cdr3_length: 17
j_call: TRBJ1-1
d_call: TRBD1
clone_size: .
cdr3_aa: CASSSYRGSGGNTEAFF
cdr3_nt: TGTGCCAGCAGCTCATACAGGGGTAGTGGTGGAAACACTGAAGCTTTCTTT

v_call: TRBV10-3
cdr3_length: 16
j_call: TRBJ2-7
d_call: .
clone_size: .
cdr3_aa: CAISDPLAGSFYEQYF
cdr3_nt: TGTGCCATCAGTGACCCCTTGGCGGGGTCCTTCTACGAGCAGTACTTC

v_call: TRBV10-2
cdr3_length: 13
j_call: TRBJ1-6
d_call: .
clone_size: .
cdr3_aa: CASSTDADSPLHF
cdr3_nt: TGCGCCAGCTCCACGGATGCGGATTCACCCCTCCACTTT

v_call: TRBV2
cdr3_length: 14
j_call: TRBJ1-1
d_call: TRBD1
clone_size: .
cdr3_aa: CASTSDRVKTEAFF
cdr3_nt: TGTGCCAGCACCTCAGACAGGGTCAAGACTGAAGCTTTCTTT

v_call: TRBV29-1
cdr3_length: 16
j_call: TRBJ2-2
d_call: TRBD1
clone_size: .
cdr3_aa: CSVEDQGQGITGELFF
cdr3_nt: TGCAGCGTTGAAGACCAGGGACAGGGGATCACCGGGGAGCTGTTTTTT

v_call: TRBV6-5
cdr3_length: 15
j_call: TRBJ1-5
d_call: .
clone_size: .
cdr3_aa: CASRRFRVSNQPQHF
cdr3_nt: TGTGCCAGCCGACGATTCAGGGTTAGCAATCAGCCCCAGCATTTT

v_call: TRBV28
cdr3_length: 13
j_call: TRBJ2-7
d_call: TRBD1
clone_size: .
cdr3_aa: CASKGTGLYEQYF
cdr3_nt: TGTGCCAGCAAGGGGACAGGGCTCTACGAGCAGTACTTC

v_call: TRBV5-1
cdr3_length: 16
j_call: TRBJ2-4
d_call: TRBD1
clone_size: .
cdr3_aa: CASSAVTGGEGDIQYF
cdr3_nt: TGCGCCAGCAGCGCCGTTACAGGGGGCGAAGGGGACATTCAGTACTTC

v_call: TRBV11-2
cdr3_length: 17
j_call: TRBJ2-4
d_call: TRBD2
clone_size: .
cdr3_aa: CASSSAGTSDVSGIQYF
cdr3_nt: TGTGCCAGCAGCTCTGCCGGGACTAGCGACGTAAGCGGCATTCAGTACTTC

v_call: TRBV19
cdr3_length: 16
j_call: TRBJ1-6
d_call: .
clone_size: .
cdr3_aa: CASSSGASSYNSPLHF
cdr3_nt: TGTGCCAGTAGTTCCGGAGCCAGCTCCTATAATTCACCCCTCCACTTT

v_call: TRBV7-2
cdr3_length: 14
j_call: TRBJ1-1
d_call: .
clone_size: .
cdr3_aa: CASSFFGANTEAFF
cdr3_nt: TGTGCCAGCAGCTTCTTTGGAGCGAACACTGAAGCTTTCTTT

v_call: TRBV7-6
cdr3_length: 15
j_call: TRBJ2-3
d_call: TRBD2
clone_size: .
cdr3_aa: CASAPAGGRTDTQYF
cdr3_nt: TGTGCCAGCGCCCCAGCGGGAGGGCGCACAGATACGCAGTATTTT

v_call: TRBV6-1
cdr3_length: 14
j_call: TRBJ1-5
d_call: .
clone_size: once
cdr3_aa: CASSERGAGQPQHF
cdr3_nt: TGTGCCAGCAGTGAGCGGGGGGCAGGACAGCCCCAGCATTTT

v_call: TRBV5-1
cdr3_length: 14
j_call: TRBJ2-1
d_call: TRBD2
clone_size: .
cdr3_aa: CASRLAGQNNEQFF
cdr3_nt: TGCGCCAGCCGACTAGCGGGGCAAAACAATGAGCAGTTCTTC

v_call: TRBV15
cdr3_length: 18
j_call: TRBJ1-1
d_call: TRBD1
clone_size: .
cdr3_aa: CATSRVQWTGGANTEAFF
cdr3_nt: TGTGCCACCAGCAGAGTACAGTGGACAGGGGGCGCAAACACTGAAGCTTTCTTT

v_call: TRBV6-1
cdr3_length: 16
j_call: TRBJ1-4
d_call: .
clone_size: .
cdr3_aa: CASSEHSGQPNEKLFF
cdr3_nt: TGTGCCAGCAGTGAACACTCAGGACAGCCCAATGAAAAACTGTTTTTT

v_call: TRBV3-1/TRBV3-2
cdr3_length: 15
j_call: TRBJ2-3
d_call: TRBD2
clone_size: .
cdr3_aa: CASSDSGGSTDTQYF
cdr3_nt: TGTGCCAGCAGCGATAGCGGGGGGTCTACAGATACGCAGTATTTT

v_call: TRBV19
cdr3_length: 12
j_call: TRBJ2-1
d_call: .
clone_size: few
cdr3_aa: CASRTIYNEQFF
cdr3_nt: TGTGCCAGTCGGACTATCTACAATGAGCAGTTCTTC

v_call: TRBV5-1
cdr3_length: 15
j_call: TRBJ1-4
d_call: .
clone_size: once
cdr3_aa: CASSLGKGMDEKLFF
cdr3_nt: TGCGCCAGCAGCTTGGGGAAGGGGATGGATGAAAAACTGTTTTTT

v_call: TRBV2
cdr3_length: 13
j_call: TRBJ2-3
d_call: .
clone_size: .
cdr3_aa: CASSDTGQSTQYF
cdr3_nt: TGTGCCAGCAGTGATACAGGGCAGAGTACGCAGTATTTT

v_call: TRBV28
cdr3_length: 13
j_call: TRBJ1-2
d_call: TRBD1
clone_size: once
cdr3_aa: CATRQGAKFSYTF
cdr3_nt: TGTGCCACGAGACAGGGGGCAAAGTTTAGCTACACCTTC

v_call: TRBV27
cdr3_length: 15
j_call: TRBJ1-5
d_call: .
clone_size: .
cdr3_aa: CASSLLGRGSQPQHF
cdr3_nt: TGTGCCAGCAGTTTATTGGGGAGGGGATCTCAGCCCCAGCATTTT

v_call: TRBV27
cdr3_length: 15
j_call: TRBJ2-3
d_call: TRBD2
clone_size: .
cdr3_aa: CANILAGVSTDTQYF
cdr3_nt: TGTGCCAATATACTAGCGGGAGTTAGCACAGATACGCAGTATTTT

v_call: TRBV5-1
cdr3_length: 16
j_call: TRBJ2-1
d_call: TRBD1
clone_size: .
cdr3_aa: CASSLRGQGVGGEQFF
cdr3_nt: TGCGCCAGCAGCTTGCGTGGGCAGGGGGTAGGCGGTGAGCAGTTCTTC

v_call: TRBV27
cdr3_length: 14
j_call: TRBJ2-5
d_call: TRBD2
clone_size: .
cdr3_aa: CARGLAGLKETQYF
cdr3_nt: TGTGCCAGAGGACTAGCGGGACTCAAAGAGACCCAGTACTTC

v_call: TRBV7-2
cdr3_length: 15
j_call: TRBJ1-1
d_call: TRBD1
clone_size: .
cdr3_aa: CASSFPGTGNTEAFF
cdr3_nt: TGTGCCAGCAGCTTCCCCGGGACAGGGAACACTGAAGCTTTCTTT

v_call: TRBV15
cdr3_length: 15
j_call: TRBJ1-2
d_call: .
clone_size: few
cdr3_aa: CATSRERGLSYGYTF
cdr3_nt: TGTGCCACCAGCAGAGAGCGGGGTTTATCCTATGGCTACACCTTC

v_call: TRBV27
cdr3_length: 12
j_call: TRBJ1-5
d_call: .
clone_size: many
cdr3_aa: CASSLAGQPQHF
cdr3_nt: TGTGCCAGCAGTTTAGCAGGGCAGCCCCAGCATTTT